One and the same sample provided the 9 T cell receptor beta chains below, sequenced in a study of blood T cell repertoires in COVID-19. The method was immunoSEQ multiplex PCR; TCRdb's version includes in-frame clones alone and lacks a portion of them. The data contain about 210,000 clones, about 83% of them singletons. What was sequenced was peripheral blood. Every receptor here comes from a woman between 40 and 50 years old with active or convalescent COVID-19.

V gene TRBV27 combines with J gene TRBJ2-7; 12 nucleotides align to TRBD2. The V segment lost 0 bases and the J segment 7 bases; nucleotides outside the gene matches: 4. Looked up from germline, CDR1 is MNHEY and CDR2 is SMNVEV (reference sequence). This CDR3 spans 15 amino acids. CDR3 sequence (DNA): TGTGCCAGCAGTTTATCCGGACTAGCGGGATATGAGCAGTACTTC. It yields the protein CASSLSGLAGYEQYF.

The chain has TRBV2 and TRBJ2-1, with TRBD1 matching 9 bases. After removal of 7 bases from V and 9 bases from J, the junction contained 10 bases not matched to a gene. Per the germline V gene, CDR1 is SNHLY and CDR2 is FYNNEI. The CDR3 is 14 residues long. The DNA of the CDR3 is TGTGCCAGCAAAATCGCCGGGACAGGGCCTGAGCAGTTCTTC. This gives the protein CASKIAGTGPEQFF.

The chain joins TRBV7-2 to TRBJ2-7; D might be TRBD1 (7 bases). The V end was cut by 5 bases, the J end by 3 bases, with 17 bases between. Germline V gene sequence: CDR1 SGHTA, CDR2 FQGNSA. The length of the CDR3 is 15 residues. This CDR3 reads CASSHGAGGFYEQYF. DNA for the CDR3: TGTGCCAGCAGCCATGGAGCAGGGGGGTTCTACGAGCAGTACTTC. The complete variable domain, with remaining parts taken from reference TRBV7-2 and TRBJ2-7, reads GAGVSQSPSNKVTEKGKDVELRCDPISGHTALYWYRQSLGQGLEFLIYFQGNSAPDKSGLPSDRFSAERTGGSVSTLTIQRTQQEDSAVYLCASSHGAGGFYEQYFGPGTRLTVT.

V and J are TRBV19 and TRBJ2-3; D ambiguous. This CDR3 is 15 amino acids long. Per the germline V gene, CDR1 is LNHDA and CDR2 is SQIVND (reference sequence). V was shortened by 3 bases and J by 3 bases, with 13 bases between the two germline ends. The CDR3 reads CASSMSPVTTDTQYF. DNA for the CDR3: TGTGCCAGTAGTATGAGCCCCGTGACAACAGATACGCAGTATTTT.

V gene TRBV10-3 combines with J gene TRBJ2-2; a weak D match, TRBD1 (6 bases). Germline lookup yields CDR1 ENHRY and CDR2 SYGVKD. The CDR3 covers 15 residues. The V end lost 0 bases, the J end lost 1 base, and 6 bases lay between the germline ends. In DNA form, the CDR3 reads TGTGCCATCAGTGAGTCAGGGGGGAACACCGGGGAGCTGTTTTTT. Translating gives CAISESGGNTGELFF.

V gene TRBV27 combines with J gene TRBJ1-1; 8 bases line up with TRBD1. CDR3 length equals 14 residues. Trimming took 6 bases from V and 6 from J; bases not matched to a gene: 9. Germline CDR1 is MNHEY and CDR2 is SMNVEV (reference sequence). The CDR3 DNA sequence: TGTGCCAGCAGAAAAGAGACAGGGGTCCCTGAAGCTTTCTTT. This sequence encodes CASRKETGVPEAFF.

The chain links TRBV11-2 to TRBJ2-7; D might be TRBD2 (6 bases). V was shortened by 3 bases and J by 7 bases, with 13 bases between the two germline ends. Germline CDR1 reads SGHAT; CDR2 reads FQNNGV. The CDR3 loop spans 13 amino acids. Written as DNA, the CDR3 is TGTGCCAGCAGCTTGGGGACCGGGGGAGAGCAGTACTTC. Residues: CASSLGTGGEQYF.

The chain uses TRBV6-5 and TRBJ1-3; TRBD1 matches 7 bases. V lost 6 bases and J lost 3; bases outside the gene matches: 8. CDR1 is MNHEY and CDR2 is SVGAGI in the germline V gene. The CDR3 sequence is 15 residues long. The CDR3 bases are TGTGCCAGCAGCCCACAGGGGCCGGGTGGAAACACCATATATTTT. Translation: CASSPQGPGGNTIYF.

This chain connects TRBV25-1 to TRBJ1-4, with D perhaps matching TRBD1 (6 bases). Germline CDR1 reads MGHDK; CDR2 reads SYGVNS. V lost 6 bases and J 7 bases, leaving 9 bases between the germline ends. This CDR3 is 12 amino acids long. For the CDR3, the DNA is TGTGCCAGCAGCGGACAGTTTGAAAAACTGTTTTTT. This gives the protein CASSGQFEKLFF.